Included here is one TCR beta chain sequence, with context. Its target is unknown. Assay used: immunoSEQ multiplex PCR; TCRdb lists only in-frame clones, some missing. This table holds approximately 49,000 clones, around 95% found once. The source of the sample is a study of graft-versus-host responses after intestinal transplantation. Findings and caveats of the study: Researchers found GvH clones in recipient marrow, and some showed up first in ileum or blood.

The receptor's source is a human donor who was the organ donor for an intestinal transplant. The sample consisted of unstimulated CD8+ T cells sorted from spleen or lymph node cells, taken before transplant.

CDR3 in amino acids: CASSGYGQDLLNYGYTF. The CDR3 DNA reads TGTGCCAGCAGCGGATACGGACAGGACCTGCTTAACTATGGCTACACCTTC. This rearrangement joins TRBV7-2 to TRBJ1-2; the match to TRBD1 covers 7 bases. Germline V gene sequence: CDR1 SGHTA, CDR2 FQGNSA. The CDR3 has 17 amino acids. Trimming took 5 bases from V and 1 from J; bases not matched to a gene: 13.